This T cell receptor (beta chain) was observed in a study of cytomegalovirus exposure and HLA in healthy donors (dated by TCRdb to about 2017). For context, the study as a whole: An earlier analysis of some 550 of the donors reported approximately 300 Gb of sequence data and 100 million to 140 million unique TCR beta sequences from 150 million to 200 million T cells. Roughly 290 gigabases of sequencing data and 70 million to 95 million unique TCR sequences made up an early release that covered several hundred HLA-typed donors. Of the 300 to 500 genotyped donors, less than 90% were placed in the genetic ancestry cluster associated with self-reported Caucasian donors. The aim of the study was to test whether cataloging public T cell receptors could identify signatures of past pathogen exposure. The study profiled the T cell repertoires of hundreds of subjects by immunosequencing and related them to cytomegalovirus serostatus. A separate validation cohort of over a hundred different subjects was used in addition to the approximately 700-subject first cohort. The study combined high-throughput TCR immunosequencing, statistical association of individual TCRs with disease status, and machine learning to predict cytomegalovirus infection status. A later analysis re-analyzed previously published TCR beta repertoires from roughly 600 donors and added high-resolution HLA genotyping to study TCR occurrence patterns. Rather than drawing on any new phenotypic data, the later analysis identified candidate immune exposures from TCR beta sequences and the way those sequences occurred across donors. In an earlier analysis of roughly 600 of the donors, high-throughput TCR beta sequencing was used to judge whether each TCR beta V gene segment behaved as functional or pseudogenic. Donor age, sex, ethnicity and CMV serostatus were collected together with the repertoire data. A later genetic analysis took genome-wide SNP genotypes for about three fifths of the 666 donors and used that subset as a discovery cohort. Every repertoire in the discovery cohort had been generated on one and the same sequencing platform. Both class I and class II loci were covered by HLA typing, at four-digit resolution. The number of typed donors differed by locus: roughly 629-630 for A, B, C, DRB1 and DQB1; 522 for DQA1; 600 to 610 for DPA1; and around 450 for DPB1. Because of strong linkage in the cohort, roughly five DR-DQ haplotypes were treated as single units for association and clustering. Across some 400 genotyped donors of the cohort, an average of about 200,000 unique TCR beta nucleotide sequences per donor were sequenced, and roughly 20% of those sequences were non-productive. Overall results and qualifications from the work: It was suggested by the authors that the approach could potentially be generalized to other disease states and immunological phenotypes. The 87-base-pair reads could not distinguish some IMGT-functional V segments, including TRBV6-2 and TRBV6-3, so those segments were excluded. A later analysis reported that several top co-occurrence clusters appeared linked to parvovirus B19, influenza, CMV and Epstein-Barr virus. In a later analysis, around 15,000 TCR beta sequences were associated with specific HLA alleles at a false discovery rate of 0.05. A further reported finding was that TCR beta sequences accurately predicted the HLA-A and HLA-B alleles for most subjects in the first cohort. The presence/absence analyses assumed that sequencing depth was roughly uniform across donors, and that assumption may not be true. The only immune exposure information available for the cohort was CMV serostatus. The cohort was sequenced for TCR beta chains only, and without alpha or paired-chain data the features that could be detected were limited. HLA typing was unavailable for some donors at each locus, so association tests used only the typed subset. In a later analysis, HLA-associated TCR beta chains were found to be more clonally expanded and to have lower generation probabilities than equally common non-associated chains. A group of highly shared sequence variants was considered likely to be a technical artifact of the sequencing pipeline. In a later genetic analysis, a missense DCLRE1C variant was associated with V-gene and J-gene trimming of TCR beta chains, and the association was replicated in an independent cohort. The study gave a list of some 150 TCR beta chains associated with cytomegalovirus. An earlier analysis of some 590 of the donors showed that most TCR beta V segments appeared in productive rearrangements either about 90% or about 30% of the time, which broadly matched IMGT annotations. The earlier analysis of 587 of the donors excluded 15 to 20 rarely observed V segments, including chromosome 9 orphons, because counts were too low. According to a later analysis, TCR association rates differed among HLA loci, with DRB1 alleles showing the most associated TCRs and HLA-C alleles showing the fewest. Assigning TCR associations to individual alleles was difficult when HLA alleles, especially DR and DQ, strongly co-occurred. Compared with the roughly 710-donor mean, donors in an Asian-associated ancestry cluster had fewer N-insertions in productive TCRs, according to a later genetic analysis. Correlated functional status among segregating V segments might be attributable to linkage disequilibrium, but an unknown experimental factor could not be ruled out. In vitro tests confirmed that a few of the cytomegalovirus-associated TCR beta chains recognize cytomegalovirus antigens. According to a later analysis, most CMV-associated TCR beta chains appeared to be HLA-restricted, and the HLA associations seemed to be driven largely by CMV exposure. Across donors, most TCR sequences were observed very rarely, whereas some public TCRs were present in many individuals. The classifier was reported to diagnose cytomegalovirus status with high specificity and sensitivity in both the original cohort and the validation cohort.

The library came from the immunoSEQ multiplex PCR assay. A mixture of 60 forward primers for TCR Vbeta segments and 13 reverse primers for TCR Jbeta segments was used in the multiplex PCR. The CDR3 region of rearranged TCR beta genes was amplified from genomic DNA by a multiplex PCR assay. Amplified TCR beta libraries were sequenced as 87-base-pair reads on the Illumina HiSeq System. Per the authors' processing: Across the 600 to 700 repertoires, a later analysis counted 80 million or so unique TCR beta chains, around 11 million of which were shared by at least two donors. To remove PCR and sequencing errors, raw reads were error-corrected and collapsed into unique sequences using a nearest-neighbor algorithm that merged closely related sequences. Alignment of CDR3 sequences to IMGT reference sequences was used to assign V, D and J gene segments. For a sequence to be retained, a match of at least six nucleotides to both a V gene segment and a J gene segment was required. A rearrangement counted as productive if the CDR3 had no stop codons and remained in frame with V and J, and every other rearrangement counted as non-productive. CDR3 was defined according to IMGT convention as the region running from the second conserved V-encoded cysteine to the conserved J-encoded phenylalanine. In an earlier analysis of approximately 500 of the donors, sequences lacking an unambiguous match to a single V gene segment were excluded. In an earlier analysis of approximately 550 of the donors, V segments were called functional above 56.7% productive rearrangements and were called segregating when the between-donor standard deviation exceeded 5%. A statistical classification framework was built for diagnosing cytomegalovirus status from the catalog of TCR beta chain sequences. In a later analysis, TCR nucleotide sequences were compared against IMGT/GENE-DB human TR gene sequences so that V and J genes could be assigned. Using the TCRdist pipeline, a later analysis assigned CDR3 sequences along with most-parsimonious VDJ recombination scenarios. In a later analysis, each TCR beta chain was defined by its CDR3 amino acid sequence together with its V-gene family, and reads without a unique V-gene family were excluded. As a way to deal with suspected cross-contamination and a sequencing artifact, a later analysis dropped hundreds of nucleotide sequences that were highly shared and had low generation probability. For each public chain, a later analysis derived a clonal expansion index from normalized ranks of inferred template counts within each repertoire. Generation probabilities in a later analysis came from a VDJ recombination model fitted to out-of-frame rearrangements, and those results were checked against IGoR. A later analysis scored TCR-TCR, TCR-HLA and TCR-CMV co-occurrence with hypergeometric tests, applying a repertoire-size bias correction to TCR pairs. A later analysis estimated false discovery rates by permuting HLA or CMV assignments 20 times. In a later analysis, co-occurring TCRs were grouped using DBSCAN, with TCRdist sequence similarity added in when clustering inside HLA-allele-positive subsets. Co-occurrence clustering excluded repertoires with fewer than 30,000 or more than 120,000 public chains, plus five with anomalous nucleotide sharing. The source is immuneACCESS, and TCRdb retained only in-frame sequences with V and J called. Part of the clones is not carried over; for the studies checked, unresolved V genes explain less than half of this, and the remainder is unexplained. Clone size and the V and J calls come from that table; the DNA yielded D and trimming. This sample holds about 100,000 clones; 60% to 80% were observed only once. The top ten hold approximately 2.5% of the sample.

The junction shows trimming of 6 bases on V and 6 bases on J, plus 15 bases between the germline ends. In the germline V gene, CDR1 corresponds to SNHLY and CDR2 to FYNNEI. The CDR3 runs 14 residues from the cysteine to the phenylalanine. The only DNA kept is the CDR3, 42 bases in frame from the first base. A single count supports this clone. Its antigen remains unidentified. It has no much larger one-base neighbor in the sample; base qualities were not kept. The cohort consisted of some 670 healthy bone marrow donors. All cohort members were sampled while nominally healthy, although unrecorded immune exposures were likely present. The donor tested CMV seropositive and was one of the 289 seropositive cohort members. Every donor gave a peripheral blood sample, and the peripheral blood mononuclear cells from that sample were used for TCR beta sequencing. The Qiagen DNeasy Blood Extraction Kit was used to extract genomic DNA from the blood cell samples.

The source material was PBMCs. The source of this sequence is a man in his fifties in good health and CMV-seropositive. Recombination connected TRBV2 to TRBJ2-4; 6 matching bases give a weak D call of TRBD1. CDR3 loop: CASRSGQLSNIQYF. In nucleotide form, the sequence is TGTGCCAGCAGATCTGGACAGCTCTCAAACATTCAGTACTTC. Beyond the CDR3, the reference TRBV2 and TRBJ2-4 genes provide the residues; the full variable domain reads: EPEVTQTPSHQVTQMGQEVILRCVPISNHLYFYWYRQILGQKVEFLVSFYNNEISEKSEIFDDQFSVERPDGSNFTLKIRSTKLEDSAMYFCASRSGQLSNIQYFGAGTRLSVL.